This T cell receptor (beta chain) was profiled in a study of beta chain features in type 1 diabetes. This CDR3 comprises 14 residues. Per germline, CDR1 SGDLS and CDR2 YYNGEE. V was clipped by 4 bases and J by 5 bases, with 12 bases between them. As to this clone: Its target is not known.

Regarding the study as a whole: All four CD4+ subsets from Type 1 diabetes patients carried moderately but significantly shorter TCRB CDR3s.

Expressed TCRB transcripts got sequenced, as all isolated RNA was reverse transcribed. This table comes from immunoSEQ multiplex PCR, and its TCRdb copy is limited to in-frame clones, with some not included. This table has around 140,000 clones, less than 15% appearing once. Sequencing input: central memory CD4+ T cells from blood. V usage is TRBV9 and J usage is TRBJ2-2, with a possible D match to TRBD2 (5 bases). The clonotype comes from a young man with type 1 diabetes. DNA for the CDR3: TGTGCCAGCAGCACGCGGGCCACAACCGGGGAGCTGTTTTTT. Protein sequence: CASSTRATTGELFF. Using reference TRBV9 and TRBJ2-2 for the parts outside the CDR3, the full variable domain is DSGVTQTPKHLITATGQRVTLRCSPRSGDLSVYWYQQSLDQGLQFLIQYYNGEERAKGNILERFSAQQFPDLHSELNLSSLELGDSALYFCASSTRATTGELFFGEGSRLTVL.